Below, 9 T cell receptor beta chains from the same sample are listed, as sequenced in a study of T cells after yellow fever vaccination (dated 2019 in TCRdb). According to the study, the label for this sample's treatment or condition signals: live attenuated yellow fever vaccine strain. Library generation was performed with 5' RACE. The sequencer listed for this sample is Illumina NovaSeq 6000. Using fastp trimming at Q25 and MiXCR clonotype assembly, TCRdb reanalyzed the public sequencing data and kept in-frame beta chains. A single entry per CDR3 protein holds the most common genes and DNA from its merged rows. The sample table lists about 50,000 distinct CDR3 sequences, approximately 5.5% of them with a count of one. The top ten clones comprise around a third of the sample. The sample consisted of PBMCs, either bulk or a sorted T-cell subset (CD4+, CD8+, memory, or dextramer-sorted; not recorded which), taken on the day of the yellow fever booster vaccination. Receptor source: a man aged 18 to 29 who received the YFV17D yellow fever vaccine.

A few counts support this clonotype. The chain recombines TRBV7-2 with TRBJ2-7; D may match TRBD1 or TRBD2 (5 bases each). With 5 bases removed from V and 4 bases from J, the gap between germline ends came to 15 bases. The CDR3 is 14 amino acids. From germline, CDR1 is SGHTA and CDR2 FQGNSA. DNA of the CDR3: TGTGCCAGCAGCCCCACGGGACGGGATTACGAGCAGTACTTC. It codes for CASSPTGRDYEQYF.

Ten or more counts support this clonotype. The chain carries TRBV4-3 and TRBJ2-3; tentative D call: TRBD2 (5 bases). The CDR3 covers 17 residues. The V gene's germline CDR1 is LGHNA and CDR2 YSLEER. The germline V and J ends were trimmed by 0 bases and 2 bases, with 15 bases remaining between them. The CDR3 coding sequence is TGCGCCAGCAGCCAAGATCCAGGATCGAGGGTCACAGATACGCAGTATTTT. This translates into CASSQDPGSRVTDTQYF.

This clonotype was detected many times. The CDR3 coding sequence is TGCAGTGCCAGTGGACAGGACATGGGGGGGGATTACGAGCAGTACGTC. This codes for CSASGQDMGGDYEQYV. V gene TRBV20-1 combines with J gene TRBJ2-7; D may correspond to TRBD1 or TRBD2 (7 bases each). Germline V gives CDR1 DFQATT, CDR2 SNEGSKA (reference sequence). Deletions cut 6 bases from V and 4 bases from J, with 25 bases between. CDR3 length: 16 amino acids.

The rearrangement joins TRBV12-3 or TRBV12-4 to TRBJ1-1; no clear D gene. V was pared by 4 bases and J by 11 bases, with 8 bases between. CDR3 length: 10 residues. This chain's CDR3 is CASSSGFAFF. CDR3 DNA: TGTGCCAGCAGTTCCGGTTTTGCTTTCTTT.

At least ten counts were recorded for this clonotype. The chain joins TRBV15 to TRBJ2-1; 8 positions agree with TRBD2. The CDR3 length is 15 residues. The germline CDR1 and CDR2 sequences are LNHNV and YYDKDF (reference sequence). The trim removed 3 bases at V and 1 base at J, leaving 2 bases unmatched. The CDR3 nucleotides are TGTGCCACCAGCAGTCCTAGCGGGTCCTACAATGAGCAGTTCTTC. It encodes CATSSPSGSYNEQFF.

The table lists this clonotype with many counts. The CDR3 loop reads CASSATGVGTDTQYF. CDR3 bases: TGTGCCAGCAGCGCCACGGGGGTGGGGACAGATACGCAGTATTTT. The chain recombines TRBV6-5 with TRBJ2-3; the D gene is possibly TRBD2 (6 bases). V lost 6 bases and J lost 3, with 16 bases in between. CDR1 MNHEY and CDR2 SVGAGI come from the germline V gene. This CDR3 has 15 amino acids.

This clonotype has ten or more counts. V usage is TRBV3-1 and J usage is TRBJ2-5, with D tentatively TRBD2 (6 bases). CDR1 and CDR2 from the germline V gene are LGHDT and YNNKEL (reference sequence). The CDR3 is 15 amino acids. The V and J ends lost 4 bases and 0 bases respectively, with 12 bases between them. CDR3 DNA sequence: TGTGCCAGCAGCCCCGGGGGAACGTACCAAGAGACCCAGTACTTC. This sequence encodes CASSPGGTYQETQYF.

This clonotype was recorded at least ten times. The chain has TRBV10-1 and TRBJ2-7; 8 bases fit TRBD1. The germline V gene has CDR1 WNHNN and CDR2 SYGVQD (reference sequence). The CDR3 consists of 14 residues. J lost 5 bases, V lost 6 bases, and 9 bases had no gene match. CDR3 amino acids: CASSPDRGENEQYF. CDR3 nucleotide sequence: TGCGCCAGCAGCCCTGACAGGGGAGAAAACGAGCAGTACTTC.

This clonotype was seen many times. The rearrangement uses TRBV11-3 and TRBJ2-1; D is uncertain. Germline V gene data show CDR1 as SGHNT and CDR2 as YENEEA. Trimming shortened V by 2 bases and J by 0 bases, and 8 bases separated the two germline ends. CDR3 size: 15 residues. Written as DNA, the CDR3 is TGTGCCAGCAGCTTACGTGGATCCTCCTACAATGAGCAGTTCTTC. It specifies CASSLRGSSYNEQFF. Combining the CDR3 with reference TRBV11-3 and TRBJ2-1 gives the whole variable domain EAGVVQSPRYKIIEKKQPVAFWCNPISGHNTLYWYLQNLGQGPELLIRYENEEAVDDSQLPKDRFSAERLKGVDSTLKIQPAELGDSAVYLCASSLRGSSYNEQFFGPGTRLTVL.